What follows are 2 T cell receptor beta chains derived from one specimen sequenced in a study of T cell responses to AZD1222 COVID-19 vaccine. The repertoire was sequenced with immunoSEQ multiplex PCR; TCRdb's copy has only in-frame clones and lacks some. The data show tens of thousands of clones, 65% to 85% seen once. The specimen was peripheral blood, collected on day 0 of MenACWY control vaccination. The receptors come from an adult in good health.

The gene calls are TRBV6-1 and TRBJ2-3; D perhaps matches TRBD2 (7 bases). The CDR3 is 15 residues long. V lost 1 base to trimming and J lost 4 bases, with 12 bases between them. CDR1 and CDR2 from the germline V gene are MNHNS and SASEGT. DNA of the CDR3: TGTGCCAGCAGTGAAGGGGCGGGGGCTCCAGATACGCAGTATTTT. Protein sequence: CASSEGAGAPDTQYF.

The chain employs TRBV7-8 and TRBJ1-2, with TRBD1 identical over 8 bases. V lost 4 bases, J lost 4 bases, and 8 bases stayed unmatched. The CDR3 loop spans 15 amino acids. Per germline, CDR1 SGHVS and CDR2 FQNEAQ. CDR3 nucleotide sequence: TGTGCCAGCAGCTCCCAGGGACAGGTCCTCTATGGCTACACCTTC. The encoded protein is CASSSQGQVLYGYTF.